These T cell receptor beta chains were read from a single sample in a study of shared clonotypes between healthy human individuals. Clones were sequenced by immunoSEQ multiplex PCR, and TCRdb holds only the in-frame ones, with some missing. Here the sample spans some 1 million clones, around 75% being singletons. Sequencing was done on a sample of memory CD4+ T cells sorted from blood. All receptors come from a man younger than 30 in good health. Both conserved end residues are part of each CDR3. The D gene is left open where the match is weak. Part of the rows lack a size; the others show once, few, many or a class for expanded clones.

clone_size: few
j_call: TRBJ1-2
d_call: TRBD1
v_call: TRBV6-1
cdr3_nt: TGTGCCAGCAGTGAGGACAGGGGTAACTATGGCTACACCTTC
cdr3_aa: CASSEDRGNYGYTF

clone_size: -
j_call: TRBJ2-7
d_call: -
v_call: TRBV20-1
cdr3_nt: TGCGGAGGTTCGACGGCGGGGGAGCAGTACTTC
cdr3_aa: CGGSTAGEQYF

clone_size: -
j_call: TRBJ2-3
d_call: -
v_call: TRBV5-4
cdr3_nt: TGTGCCAGCAGCCTAAGGACAGAGACAGATACGCAGTATTTT
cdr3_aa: CASSLRTETDTQYF

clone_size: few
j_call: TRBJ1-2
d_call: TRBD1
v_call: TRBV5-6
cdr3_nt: TGTGCCAGCAGCCGATTGGACAGGGACTATGGCTACACCTTC
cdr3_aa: CASSRLDRDYGYTF

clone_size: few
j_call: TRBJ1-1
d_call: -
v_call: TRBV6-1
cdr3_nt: TGTGCCAGCAGTCATACAGGGAGCACTGAAGCTTTCTTT
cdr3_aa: CASSHTGSTEAFF

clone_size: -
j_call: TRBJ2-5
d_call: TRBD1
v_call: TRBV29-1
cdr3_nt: TGCAGCGCCCGACAGGGGTTGGAGACCCAGTACTTC
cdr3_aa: CSARQGLETQYF

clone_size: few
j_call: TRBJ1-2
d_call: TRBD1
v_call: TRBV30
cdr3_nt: TGTGCCTGGAGTAGGGGACAGGGCTATGGCTACACCTTC
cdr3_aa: CAWSRGQGYGYTF

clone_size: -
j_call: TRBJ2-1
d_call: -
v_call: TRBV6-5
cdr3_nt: TGTGCCAGCTGGGGCAGGTACAATGAGCAGTTCTTC
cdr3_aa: CASWGRYNEQFF

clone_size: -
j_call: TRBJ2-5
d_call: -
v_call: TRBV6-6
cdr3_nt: TGTGCCAGCAGTTACTCGTGGCGGGAGACCCAGTACTTC
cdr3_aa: CASSYSWRETQYF

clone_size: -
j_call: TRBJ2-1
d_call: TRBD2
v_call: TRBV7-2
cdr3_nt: TGTGCCAGCAGCCCCCGGGGAGCGGGGTCCTACAATGAGCAGTTCTTC
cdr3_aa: CASSPRGAGSYNEQFF

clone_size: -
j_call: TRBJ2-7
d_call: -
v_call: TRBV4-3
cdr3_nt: TGCGCCAGCAGCCAAGCATCAGGGATGAACGAGCAGTACTTC
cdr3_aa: CASSQASGMNEQYF